This T cell receptor (beta chain) was observed in a study of Tregs in tolerant kidney transplant recipients. General study points: Antigen-driven expansion was suggested because donor-specific Tregs expanded more than all Tregs in tolerant patients.

Libraries were prepared by immunoSEQ multiplex PCR; TCRdb keeps only in-frame clonotypes and omits some of them. The table includes about 73,000 clones, approximately 98% detected once. This clone has just one count. The target antigen is unknown. The specimen was CD4+ T cells from blood, collected before the transplant. This TCR was sampled from a human donor who received a combined kidney and bone marrow transplant.

CDR3 in DNA: TGTGCCAGCAGACTATCGCGGGAGATAACAGATACGCAGTATTTT. Residues: CASRLSREITDTQYF. The genes are TRBV27 and TRBJ2-3; 7 positions match TRBD2. With 6 bases clipped from V and 3 bases from J, the junction kept 9 bases outside the gene matches. The germline gives CDR1 MNHEY, CDR2 SMNVEV (reference sequence). This CDR3 has 15 amino acids.